This T cell receptor (beta chain) was captured by sequencing in a study of cytomegalovirus exposure and HLA in healthy donors. Whole-study findings and limits: Confirmation in vitro established that a few CMV-associated chains were specific for CMV antigens.

PCR employed 60 Vbeta and 13 Jbeta primers. Clones were read by immunoSEQ multiplex PCR, and TCRdb kept only the in-frame ones, dropping some. The sample contains 100,000 to 150,000 clones, 15% to 20% of which appear only once. As to this clone: Its antigen is unknown.

The CDR3 extends over 14 amino acids. Germline V lookup: CDR1 SGHTA, CDR2 FQGNSA. Trimming pared 1 base from V and 3 bases from J, leaving 10 bases between. The V call is TRBV7-2, the J call TRBJ2-7; no definite D call. The specimen was PBMCs. The sequence derives from a female donor in good health and CMV-seropositive. DNA for the CDR3: TGTGCCAGCAGCTTAGGGGTTAGCTTCTACGAGCAGTACTTC. Residues: CASSLGVSFYEQYF.